This TCR beta chain originates from a study of blood T cell repertoires in COVID-19. As for the study in general: Samples came from the United States, Italy and Spain, spanning acute and convalescent COVID-19. T cells, B-cell-depleted T cells, or PBMCs provided the cDNA or gDNA that served as material.

Original processing notes: Reference gene primer amplification gave estimated nucleated cell counts. Clones were read by immunoSEQ multiplex PCR, and TCRdb kept only the in-frame ones, dropping some. The V and J calls and clone size come from that table; D and trimming were worked out from the DNA. The top ten clones hold roughly 9.1% of a sample with around 190,000 clones, 86% of them seen once. Sequenced material: peripheral blood. This clonotype originated in a man aged 50 or older with active or convalescent COVID-19.

In DNA, the CDR3 is TGTGCCAGCAGCCTCGGAGGGCTGGCTCAGCCCCAGCATTTT. Translation gives CASSLGGLAQPQHF. V is TRBV7-9 and J is TRBJ1-5; no clear D gene. Germline CDR1 reads SEHNR; CDR2 reads FQNEAQ (reference sequence). There are 14 residues in the CDR3. Trimming removed 5 bases from V and 6 bases from J, with 14 bases in between. The variable domain in full, completed from reference TRBV7-9 and TRBJ1-5, reads DTGVSQNPRHKITKRGQNVTFRCDPISEHNRLYWYRQTLGQGPEFLTYFQNEAQLEKSRLLSDRFSAERPKGSFSTLEIQRTEQGDSAMYLCASSLGGLAQPQHFGDGTRLSIL.